This T cell receptor (beta chain) was sequenced during a study of beta chain features in type 1 diabetes. Trimming removed 6 bases at V and 0 bases at J, with 11 bases between. CDR1 and CDR2 from the germline V gene are SQVTM and ANQGSEA. The CDR3 consists of 13 residues. This clone was seen a handful of times. All of the isolated RNA was reverse transcribed, so expressed TCRB transcripts were sequenced. The table came from immunoSEQ multiplex PCR; TCRdb's copy has only in-frame clones and leaves some out. The sample shows around 340,000 clones, approximately 8.2% of them seen only once. The sequencing sample was made of central memory CD4+ T cells from blood. This clonotype was sampled from a woman younger than 35 in good health. V and J are TRBV29-1 and TRBJ2-5; D is undetermined. Here the CDR3 reads CSVETRNQETQYF. The CDR3 nucleotides read TGCAGCGTAGAAACAAGAAACCAAGAGACCCAGTACTTC.